Sequencing of this TCR beta chain was carried out in a study of CD8 T cells in Susac syndrome (dated by TCRdb to the late 2010s). For context, the study as a whole: The study used repertoire sequencing to test whether antigen drove CD8+ T cell activation and differentiation in Susac syndrome.

RNA was extracted using the RNeasy kit, and roughly 0.45 to 1 microgram was reverse transcribed with random hexamers. The immunoSEQ multiplex PCR assay, which covers 54 Vbeta and 13 Jbeta segments, was used to amplify TCR beta CDR3 regions. PCR amplification bias was corrected by using a synthetic template baseline for primer optimization and computational correction. The original methods were these. Reads were annotated to V, D and J genes per IMGT and analyzed with immunoSEQ Analyzer, keeping only productive sequences. To calculate clonality, Shannon entropy was normalized by log2 of the number of productive unique sequences and then subtracted from one. Public and private clones were assessed among the 100 most prevalent clones of each patient and control. Clones were defined as Susac-specific when absent from the healthy and MS cohorts, from some 1,100 published viral clones and from other ImmuneACCESS disease sequences. TCRdb itself trimmed the public reads at Q25 with fastp, ran MiXCR and retained productive beta chains. When rows share a CDR3 protein, they turn into one entry using the most common DNA and genes. Here the V and J calls rest on TCRdb's processing, not on the authors' analysis. This sample gives under 350,000 distinct CDR3 sequences in total; under 95% of them show up just once. About 0.063% of the sample goes to the ten largest clones.

Peripheral blood CD8+ and CD4+ T cells from healthy donors, Susac syndrome patients and multiple sclerosis patients were profiled by high-throughput TCR beta sequencing. Multiple sclerosis controls were treatment-naive patients with stable or active relapsing-remitting disease fulfilling revised McDonald criteria. Bulk CD8+ and CD4+ T cells were purified magnetically by negative isolation, whereas CD8+ TEMRA cells were enriched by FACS. Blood was drawn into EDTA tubes, processed within 24 hours, and PBMCs were isolated by density gradient centrifugation. PBMCs destined for TCR sequencing were cryopreserved in liquid nitrogen and later thawed in a 37 °C water bath. Purity of sorted or isolated CD4+, CD8+ and CD8+ TEMRA cells was at least 90%. Overall study results and their limits: The number of individuals in the TCR sequencing and HLA analysis was recognized as being relatively small.

V is reduced by 5 bases and J by 5 bases, leaving a spacing of 12 bases between them. CDR1 and CDR2 were assigned from the germline V gene as SGHVS and FNYEAQ. There are 13 amino acids in the CDR3, from cysteine to phenylalanine inclusive. The only DNA kept is the CDR3, 39 bases in frame from the first base. Comment on this clonotype: Its antigen is not yet known. Base qualities were left out, and no much larger clone turns up one base away.

Sample: CD4+ T cells from PBMCs. The clonotype comes from a human donor with multiple sclerosis. The rearrangement combines TRBV7-6 with TRBJ2-5; the D region is possibly TRBD1 or TRBD2, each matching across 5 bases. The DNA sequence follows: TGTGCCAGCAGCACCTACGGGGCGGAGACCCAGTACTTC. Its protein reads: CASSTYGAETQYF.